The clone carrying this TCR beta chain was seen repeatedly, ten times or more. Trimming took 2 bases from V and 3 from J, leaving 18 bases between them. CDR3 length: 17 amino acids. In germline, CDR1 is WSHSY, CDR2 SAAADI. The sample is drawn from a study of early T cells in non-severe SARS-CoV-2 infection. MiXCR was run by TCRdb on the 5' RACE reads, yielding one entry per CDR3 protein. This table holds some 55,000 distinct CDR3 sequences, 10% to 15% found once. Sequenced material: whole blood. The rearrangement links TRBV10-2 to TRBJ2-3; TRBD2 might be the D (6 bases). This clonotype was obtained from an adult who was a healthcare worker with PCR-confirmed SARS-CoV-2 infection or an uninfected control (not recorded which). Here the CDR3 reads CASSEIFGASVTDTQYF. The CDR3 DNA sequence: TGCGCCAGCAGTGAGATTTTTGGGGCTAGCGTTACAGATACGCAGTATTTT.